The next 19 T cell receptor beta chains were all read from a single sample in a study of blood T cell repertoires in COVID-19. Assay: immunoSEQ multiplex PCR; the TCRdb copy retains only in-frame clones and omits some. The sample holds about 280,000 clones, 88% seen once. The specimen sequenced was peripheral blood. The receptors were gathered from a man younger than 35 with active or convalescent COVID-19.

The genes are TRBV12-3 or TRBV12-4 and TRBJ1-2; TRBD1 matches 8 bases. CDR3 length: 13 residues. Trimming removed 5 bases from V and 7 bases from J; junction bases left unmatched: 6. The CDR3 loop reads CASSDGTGVGYTF. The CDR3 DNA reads TGTGCCAGCAGTGATGGGACAGGAGTTGGCTACACCTTC.

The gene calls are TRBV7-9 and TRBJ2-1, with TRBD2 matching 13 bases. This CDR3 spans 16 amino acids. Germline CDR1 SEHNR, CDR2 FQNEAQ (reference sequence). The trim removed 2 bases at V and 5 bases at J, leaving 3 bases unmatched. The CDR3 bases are TGTGCCAGCAGCTTACGAACTAGCGGGGGGGACAATGAGCAGTTCTTC. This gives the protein CASSLRTSGGDNEQFF. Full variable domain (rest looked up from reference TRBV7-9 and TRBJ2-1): DTGVSQNPRHKITKRGQNVTFRCDPISEHNRLYWYRQTLGQGPEFLTYFQNEAQLEKSRLLSDRFSAERPKGSFSTLEIQRTEQGDSAMYLCASSLRTSGGDNEQFFGPGTRLTVL.

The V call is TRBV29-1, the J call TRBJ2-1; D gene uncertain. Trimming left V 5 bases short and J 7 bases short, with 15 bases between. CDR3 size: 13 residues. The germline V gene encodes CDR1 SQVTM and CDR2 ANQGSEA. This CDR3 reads CSVQYDSGNEQFF. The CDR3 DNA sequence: TGCAGCGTTCAGTACGACTCTGGGAATGAGCAGTTCTTC.

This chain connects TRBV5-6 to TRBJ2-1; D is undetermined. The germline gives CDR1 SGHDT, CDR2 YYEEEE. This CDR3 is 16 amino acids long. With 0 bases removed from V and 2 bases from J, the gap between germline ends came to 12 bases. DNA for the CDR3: TGTGCCAGCAGCTTGGGGCAGGCGTATACCTACAATGAGCAGTTCTTC. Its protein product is CASSLGQAYTYNEQFF.

Here the CDR3 reads CASREQGSSAFF. DNA for the CDR3: TGTGCCAGCAGAGAACAGGGTAGTTCGGCTTTCTTT. This rearrangement joins TRBV28 to TRBJ1-1; a weak D match, TRBD1 (6 bases). Germline lookup yields CDR1 MDHEN and CDR2 SYDVKM. Deletions cut 6 bases from V and 11 bases from J, with 16 bases between. The CDR3 runs to 12 residues.

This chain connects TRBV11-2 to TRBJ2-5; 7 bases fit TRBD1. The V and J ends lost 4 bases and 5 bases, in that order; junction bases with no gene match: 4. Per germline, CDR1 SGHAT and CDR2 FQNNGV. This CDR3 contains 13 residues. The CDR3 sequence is CASSSQGRETQYF. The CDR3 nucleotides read TGTGCCAGCAGCTCACAGGGGCGGGAGACCCAGTACTTC.

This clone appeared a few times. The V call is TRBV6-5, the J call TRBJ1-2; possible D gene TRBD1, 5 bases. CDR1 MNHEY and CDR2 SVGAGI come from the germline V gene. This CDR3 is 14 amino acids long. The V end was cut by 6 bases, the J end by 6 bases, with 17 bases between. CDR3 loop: CASSQGPAANGYTF. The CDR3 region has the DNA TGTGCCAGCAGCCAGGGTCCGGCGGCTAATGGCTACACCTTC.

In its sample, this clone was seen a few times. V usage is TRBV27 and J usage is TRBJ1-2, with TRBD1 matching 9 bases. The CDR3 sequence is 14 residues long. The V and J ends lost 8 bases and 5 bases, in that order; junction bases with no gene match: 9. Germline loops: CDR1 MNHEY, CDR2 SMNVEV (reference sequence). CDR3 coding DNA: TGTGCCAGCCGACTCCAGGGACAGGGTTATGGCTACACCTTC. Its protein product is CASRLQGQGYGYTF.

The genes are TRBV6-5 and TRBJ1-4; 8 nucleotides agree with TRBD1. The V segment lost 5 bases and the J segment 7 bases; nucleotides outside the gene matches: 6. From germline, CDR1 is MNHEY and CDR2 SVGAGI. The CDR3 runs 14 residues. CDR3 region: CASSTGTGREKLFF. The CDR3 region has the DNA TGTGCCAGCAGTACCGGGACAGGCCGTGAAAAACTGTTTTTT.

CDR3 amino acids: CASSVGGGPGTDTQYF. DNA of the CDR3: TGTGCCAGCAGCGTAGGCGGGGGGCCCGGCACAGATACGCAGTATTTT. The rearrangement uses TRBV9 and TRBJ2-3; TRBD2 matches at 8 bases. The CDR3 length is 16 residues. V was pared by 0 bases and J by 1 base, with 4 bases of the junction left unmatched. Germline CDR1 reads SGDLS; CDR2 reads YYNGEE.

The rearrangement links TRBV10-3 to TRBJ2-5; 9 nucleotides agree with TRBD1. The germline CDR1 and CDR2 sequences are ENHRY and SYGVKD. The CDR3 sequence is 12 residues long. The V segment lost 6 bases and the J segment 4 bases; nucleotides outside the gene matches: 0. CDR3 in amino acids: CAIRDRGETQYF. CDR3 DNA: TGTGCCATCAGGGACAGGGGAGAGACCCAGTACTTC.

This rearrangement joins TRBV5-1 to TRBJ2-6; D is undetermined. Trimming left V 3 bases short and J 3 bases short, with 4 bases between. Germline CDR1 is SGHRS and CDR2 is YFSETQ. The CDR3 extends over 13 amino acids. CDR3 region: CASSWSGANVLTF. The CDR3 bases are TGCGCCAGCAGCTGGAGTGGGGCCAACGTCCTGACTTTC.

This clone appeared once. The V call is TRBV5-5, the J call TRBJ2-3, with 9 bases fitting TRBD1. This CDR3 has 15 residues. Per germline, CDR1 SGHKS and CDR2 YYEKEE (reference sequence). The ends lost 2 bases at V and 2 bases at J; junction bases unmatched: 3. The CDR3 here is CASSFWDRDTDTQYF. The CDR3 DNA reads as TGTGCCAGCAGCTTTTGGGACAGGGACACAGATACGCAGTATTTT.

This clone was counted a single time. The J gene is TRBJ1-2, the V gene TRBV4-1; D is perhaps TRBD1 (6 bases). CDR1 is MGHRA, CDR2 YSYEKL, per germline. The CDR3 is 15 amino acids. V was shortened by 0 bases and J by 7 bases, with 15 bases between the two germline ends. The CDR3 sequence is CASSQDYAGASGYTF. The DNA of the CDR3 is TGCGCCAGCAGCCAAGATTACGCAGGGGCTAGTGGCTACACCTTC.

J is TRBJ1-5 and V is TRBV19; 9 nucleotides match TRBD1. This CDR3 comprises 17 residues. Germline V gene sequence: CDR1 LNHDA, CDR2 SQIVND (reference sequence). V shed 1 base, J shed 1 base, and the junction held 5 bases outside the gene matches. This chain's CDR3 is CASSIGSGTGSNQPQHF. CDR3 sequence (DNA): TGTGCCAGTAGTATAGGGTCCGGGACAGGGAGCAATCAGCCCCAGCATTTT. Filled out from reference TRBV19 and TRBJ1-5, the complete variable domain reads DGGITQSPKYLFRKEGQNVTLSCEQNLNHDAMYWYRQDPGQGLRLIYYSQIVNDFQKGDIAEGYSVSREKKESFPLTVTSAQKNPTAFYLCASSIGSGTGSNQPQHFGDGTRLSIL.

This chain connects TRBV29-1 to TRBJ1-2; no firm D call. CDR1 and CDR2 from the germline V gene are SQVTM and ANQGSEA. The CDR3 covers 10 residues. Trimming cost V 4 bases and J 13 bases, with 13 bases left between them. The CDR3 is CSVGREHPTF. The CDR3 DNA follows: TGCAGCGTTGGGAGGGAGCATCCCACCTTC.

The CDR3 is CASSGDSPTNEKLFF. For the CDR3, the DNA is TGTGCCAGCAGTGGGGACTCTCCCACTAATGAAAAACTGTTTTTT. The chain recombines TRBV2 with TRBJ1-4; D perhaps matches TRBD1 (5 bases). V shed 4 bases and J shed 2 bases, with 11 bases lying between them. CDR1 is SNHLY and CDR2 is FYNNEI in the germline V gene. The CDR3 covers 15 residues.

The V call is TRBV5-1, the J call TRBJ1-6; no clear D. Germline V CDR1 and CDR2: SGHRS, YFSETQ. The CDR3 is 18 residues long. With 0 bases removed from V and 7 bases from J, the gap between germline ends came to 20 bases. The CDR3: CASSLVCSRAVPNSPLHF. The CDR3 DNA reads TGCGCCAGCAGCTTGGTTTGTTCGCGGGCAGTCCCCAATTCACCCCTCCACTTT.

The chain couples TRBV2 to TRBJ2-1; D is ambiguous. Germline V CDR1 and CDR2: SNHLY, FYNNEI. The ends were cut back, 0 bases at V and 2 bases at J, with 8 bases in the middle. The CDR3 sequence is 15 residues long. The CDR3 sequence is CASSEAENAYNEQFF. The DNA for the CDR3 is TGTGCCAGCAGTGAAGCAGAGAACGCCTACAATGAGCAGTTCTTC. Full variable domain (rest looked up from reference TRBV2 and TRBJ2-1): EPEVTQTPSHQVTQMGQEVILRCVPISNHLYFYWYRQILGQKVEFLVSFYNNEISEKSEIFDDQFSVERPDGSNFTLKIRSTKLEDSAMYFCASSEAENAYNEQFFGPGTRLTVL.